The 17 T cell receptor beta chains given below trace back to one sample, sequenced in a study of blood T cell repertoires in COVID-19. Method: immunoSEQ multiplex PCR; TCRdb's copy keeps in-frame clones and lacks some. The table lists tens of thousands of clones, roughly 86% of them singletons. The sample consisted of peripheral blood. These receptors came from an elderly woman with acute or convalescent COVID-19.

This sequence joins TRBV2 and TRBJ1-5; 10 bases map to TRBD1. The germline V gene encodes CDR1 SNHLY and CDR2 FYNNEI. This CDR3 spans 17 amino acids. The junction had 9 bases not matched to a gene; V was cut back by 5 bases and J by 2 bases. CDR3 DNA: TGTGCCAGCAGTCCATCCGGGACAGGGGTTGGCAATCAGCCCCAGCATTTT. Protein sequence: CASSPSGTGVGNQPQHF. Complete variable domain (other parts from reference TRBV2 and TRBJ1-5): EPEVTQTPSHQVTQMGQEVILRCVPISNHLYFYWYRQILGQKVEFLVSFYNNEISEKSEIFDDQFSVERPDGSNFTLKIRSTKLEDSAMYFCASSPSGTGVGNQPQHFGDGTRLSIL.

The gene calls are TRBV5-1 and TRBJ2-3; a weak D match, TRBD2 (7 bases). Per the germline V gene, CDR1 is SGHRS and CDR2 is YFSETQ. The V gene lost 3 bases and the J gene lost 0 bases, with 14 bases spanning the gap. There are 16 residues in the CDR3. CDR3 sequence reads: CASSWGQRGSTDTQYF. Written as DNA, the CDR3 is TGCGCCAGCAGCTGGGGGCAGCGGGGTAGCACAGATACGCAGTATTTT.

The gene calls are TRBV10-3 and TRBJ2-1; TRBD2 aligns across 12 bases. Germline V gene lookup returns CDR1 ENHRY and CDR2 SYGVKD. Trimming cost V 4 bases and J 3 bases; bases outside gene matches: 10. The CDR3 loop spans 18 amino acids. The DNA for the CDR3 is TGTGCCATCAGTGCTAGGACTAGCGGGGTGGTTGGCTACAATGAGCAGTTCTTC. Translated, it gives CAISARTSGVVGYNEQFF.

The chain recombines TRBV6-5 with TRBJ1-1; no clear D. The V gene's germline CDR1 is MNHEY and CDR2 SVGAGI. Trimming removed 5 bases at V and 3 bases at J, with 7 bases between. The CDR3 totals 12 residues. CDR3 amino acids: CASSPGYTEAFF. The DNA for the CDR3 is TGTGCCAGCAGTCCCGGGTACACTGAAGCTTTCTTT.

The rearrangement joins TRBV4-2 to TRBJ1-1, with a tentative D call TRBD1 (6 bases). Looked up from germline, CDR1 is LGHNA and CDR2 is YNFKEQ. Trimming removed 4 bases from V and 4 bases from J, with 16 bases in between. This CDR3 is 15 amino acids long. The CDR3 loop reads CASSLYPSDSTEAFF. In DNA, the CDR3 is TGTGCCAGCAGCCTTTACCCATCGGACAGCACTGAAGCTTTCTTT.

V gene TRBV5-6 combines with J gene TRBJ2-1; 11 positions match TRBD1. This CDR3 is 14 amino acids long. Germline assignment: CDR1 SGHDT and CDR2 YYEEEE. J was trimmed by 7 bases and V by 5 bases; bases with no gene match: 5. CDR3 DNA: TGTGCCAGCAGTGGGACAGGGGGGCCGAATGAGCAGTTCTTC. It yields the protein CASSGTGGPNEQFF.

The CDR3 loop is CASSTGAWSDTQYF. The CDR3 nucleotides read TGTGCCAGTTCGACAGGGGCCTGGTCAGATACGCAGTATTTT. The chain joins TRBV19 to TRBJ2-3; TRBD1 agrees at 8 bases. Germline-derived CDR1 and CDR2 are LNHDA and SQIVND (reference sequence). J lost 4 bases, V lost 8 bases, and 8 bases had no gene match. This CDR3 contains 14 residues.

The CDR3 nucleotides read TGTGCCAGCAGCCGTACAGGGGGCGCGGATAATTCACCCCTCCACTTT. Translated: CASSRTGGADNSPLHF. V usage is TRBV5-4 and J usage is TRBJ1-6; TRBD1 agrees at 9 bases. In germline, CDR1 is SGHNT, CDR2 YYREEE (reference sequence). The CDR3 is 16 amino acids. V gave up 4 bases and J gave up 5 bases; unmatched junction bases: 7.

The chain combines TRBV2 with TRBJ1-5, with TRBD1 matching 7 bases. There are 13 residues in the CDR3. CDR1 is SNHLY, CDR2 FYNNEI, per germline. V lost 5 bases to trimming and J lost 5 bases; unmatched junction nucleotides: 3. The CDR3 DNA reads as TGTGCCAGCAGTACCGACAGGGATCAGCCCCAGCATTTT. As protein: CASSTDRDQPQHF.

The rearrangement links TRBV5-4 to TRBJ2-1; 10 positions agree with TRBD1. V was pared by 4 bases and J by 5 bases, with 9 bases of the junction left unmatched. Germline values: CDR1 SGHNT, CDR2 YYREEE (reference sequence). The CDR3 is 16 residues long. The CDR3 here is CASSMPGQGINNEQFF. The CDR3 coding sequence is TGTGCCAGCAGCATGCCGGGACAGGGGATCAACAATGAGCAGTTCTTC. Full variable domain (missing parts from reference TRBV5-4 and TRBJ2-1): ETGVTQSPTHLIKTRGQQVTLRCSSQSGHNTVSWYQQALGQGPQFIFQYYREEENGRGNFPPRFSGLQFPNYSSELNVNALELDDSALYLCASSMPGQGINNEQFFGPGTRLTVL.

V gene TRBV12-3 or TRBV12-4 combines with J gene TRBJ1-2; no reliable D call. V lost 1 base to trimming and J lost 8 bases, with 11 bases between them. There are 13 residues in the CDR3. The CDR3 DNA reads as TGTGCCAGCAGTTTAGGGCAGTCTTCGGGCTACACCTTC. Protein product: CASSLGQSSGYTF.

V and J are TRBV3-1 (or the pseudogene TRBV3-2) and TRBJ1-1, with 7 positions matching TRBD1. Germline CDR1 and CDR2: LGHDT and YNNKEL (reference sequence). Trimming removed 2 bases from V and 6 bases from J; junction bases left unmatched: 3. The CDR3 runs 13 residues. The CDR3 bases are TGTGCCAGCAGCCAACTCCAGGGGGCTGAAGCTTTCTTT. Protein product: CASSQLQGAEAFF.

CDR3 sequence (DNA): TGTGCCAGCAGCTTAGAACCTAGCGGGGAACCCTACAATGAGCAGTTCTTC. Translated, it gives CASSLEPSGEPYNEQFF. The chain uses TRBV7-8 and TRBJ2-1, with 9 bases identical to TRBD2. Losses at the gene ends were 1 base for V and 2 bases for J; bases not matched to a gene: 6. This CDR3 region has 17 residues. The germline V gene encodes CDR1 SGHVS and CDR2 FQNEAQ.

The chain employs TRBV2 and TRBJ1-5; 9 bases are a match to TRBD1. CDR1 SNHLY and CDR2 FYNNEI come from the germline V gene. J gave up 4 bases and V 5 bases, and 3 bases lay outside the gene matches. This CDR3 contains 14 residues. CDR3 region: CASSPGQGNQPQHF. The CDR3 DNA follows: TGTGCCAGCAGTCCGGGACAGGGTAATCAGCCCCAGCATTTT.

V usage is TRBV19 and J usage is TRBJ1-2; D remains ambiguous. V lost 3 bases and J lost 7, with 15 bases in between. This CDR3 region has 14 residues. Germline V gene sequence: CDR1 LNHDA, CDR2 SQIVND (reference sequence). The CDR3 DNA reads as TGTGCCAGTAGTATTACGAGGGTACTTGGTGGCTACACCTTC. Translation gives CASSITRVLGGYTF.

This clone was detected only a few times. The CDR3 reads CASSSTYGAYNEQFF. DNA for the CDR3: TGTGCCAGCAGCTCGACTTATGGCGCCTACAATGAGCAGTTCTTC. The genes are TRBV7-8 and TRBJ2-1, with D hard to call. Trimming stripped 4 bases from V and 2 bases from J, with 12 bases between. Germline assignment: CDR1 SGHVS and CDR2 FQNEAQ. This CDR3 spans 15 amino acids.

This clone has a single count. The J gene is TRBJ1-2, the V gene TRBV6-6, with 7 bases aligning to TRBD1. J lost 5 bases, V lost 6 bases, and 9 bases had no gene match. The germline gives CDR1 MNHNY, CDR2 SVGAGI (reference sequence). This CDR3 is 14 amino acids long. Here the CDR3 reads CASSGIGDSYGYTF. DNA of the CDR3: TGTGCCAGCAGCGGTATCGGGGACAGTTATGGCTACACCTTC.